The rows below give T cell receptor beta chains drawn from one sample of a study of radiation and T cells in renal cell carcinoma. The method was immunoSEQ multiplex PCR; TCRdb's version includes in-frame clones alone and lacks a portion of them. The data show some 72,000 clones, around 80% seen once. Source: blood, taken from a patient whose treatment included radiotherapy and nephrectomy. Source of these receptors: a man aged 55 to 70 with renal cell carcinoma. Both conserved end residues are part of each CDR3. The D gene is left open where the match is weak. Only part of the rows carry a size: once, few, many, or a class if the clone is expanded.

V gene	CDR3 length	J gene	clone size	D gene	CDR3 DNA	CDR3 protein
TRBV30	18	TRBJ2-4	NA	TRBD1	TGTGCCTGGAACGGGCGGGTGACAGGGAAAGGAGCCAAAAACATTCAGTACTTC	CAWNGRVTGKGAKNIQYF
TRBV27	14	TRBJ2-1	NA	NA	TGTGCCAGCAGTCCCCGGCTAGCGCTCAATGAGCAGTTCTTC	CASSPRLALNEQFF
TRBV11-2	16	TRBJ2-1	NA	TRBD2	TGTGCCAGCAGCTTGGGCGGGAGTCAGGTCCACAATGAGCAGTTCTTC	CASSLGGSQVHNEQFF
TRBV4-1	15	TRBJ2-2	NA	TRBD2	TGCGCCAGCAGCCAGTGGTTAGCGGGAACCGGGGAGCTGTTTTTT	CASSQWLAGTGELFF
TRBV10-3	16	TRBJ2-7	NA	NA	TGTGCCATCAGTGACAGAGGGGGCAGCGGGAGCTACGAGCAGTACTTC	CAISDRGGSGSYEQYF
TRBV5-5	15	TRBJ2-7	NA	NA	TGTGCCAGCAGCTTGGAGCGGGTTAACTCCTACGAGCAGTACTTC	CASSLERVNSYEQYF
TRBV29-1	13	TRBJ2-7	NA	TRBD1	TGCAGCGTTAAGACAGGGACAACCTACGAGCAGTACTTC	CSVKTGTTYEQYF
TRBV18	16	TRBJ2-2	NA	TRBD1	TGTGCCAGCTCCCGAGACAGGGGGCAAGGAACCGGGGAGCTGTTTTTT	CASSRDRGQGTGELFF
TRBV4-2	15	TRBJ2-7	NA	TRBD2	TGTGCCAGCAGCTTCCGGAGCGGGAGCTCCTACGAGCAGTACTTC	CASSFRSGSSYEQYF
TRBV6-1	14	TRBJ1-3	NA	NA	TGTGCCAGCACCGGTTACAGTGCGTCCGGAGCCGTATATTTT	CASTGYSASGAVYF
TRBV7-7	14	TRBJ1-3	few	TRBD1	TGTGCCAGCAGCCCCGGGACAGTCGGAAACACCATATATTTT	CASSPGTVGNTIYF
TRBV6-4	15	TRBJ2-1	NA	NA	TGTGCCAGCAGTGCTGAAGGAGGGGAGTACAATGAGCAGTTCTTC	CASSAEGGEYNEQFF
TRBV5-1	14	TRBJ2-7	few	TRBD2	TGCGCCAGCAGCTTGAGCGGGACCCCCTACGAGCAGTACTTC	CASSLSGTPYEQYF
TRBV30	14	TRBJ2-5	NA	TRBD2	TGTGCCTGGACTAGCGGGAGGGCCCAAGAGACCCAGTACTTC	CAWTSGRAQETQYF
TRBV10-2	16	TRBJ2-1	NA	NA	TGCGCCAGCAGTGAGTCGACGGAGGTCTCCTACAATGAGCAGTTCTTC	CASSESTEVSYNEQFF
TRBV4-2	15	TRBJ2-2	NA	TRBD1	TGTGCCAGCAGCAGGGGGCAGGATGGCACCGGGGAGCTGTTTTTT	CASSRGQDGTGELFF
TRBV18	13	TRBJ2-7	few	TRBD1	TGTGCCAGCTCACCGGGACAGGGGGCCGAGCAGTACTTC	CASSPGQGAEQYF
TRBV7-9	16	TRBJ2-1	NA	NA	TGTGCCAGCAGCTTGTCTGGGGGCCGGTACTACAATGAGCAGTTCTTC	CASSLSGGRYYNEQFF
TRBV7-9	15	TRBJ2-5	NA	NA	TGTGCCAGCAGCTTAGCAGGTACCTACCAAGAGACCCAGTACTTC	CASSLAGTYQETQYF
TRBV27	15	TRBJ2-5	NA	TRBD2	TGTGCCAGCAGGCCCCTAGGGACTAGCCAAGAGACCCAGTACTTC	CASRPLGTSQETQYF
TRBV27	14	TRBJ2-2	NA	NA	TGTGCCAGCAGTTTGGGGCAGAACACCGGGGAGCTGTTTTTT	CASSLGQNTGELFF
TRBV5-1	11	TRBJ2-1	NA	NA	TGCGCCAGCAGCGGGGCCAGGGCTGTGTTCTTC	CASSGARAVFF
TRBV5-1	17	TRBJ2-6	NA	TRBD1	TGCGCCAGCAGCTTGGCAGGGGGTAGATCTGGGGCCAACGTCCTGACTTTC	CASSLAGGRSGANVLTF
TRBV25-1	16	TRBJ2-1	NA	NA	TGTGCCAGCAGTGAATTTAGGTTGAGCTCCTACAATGAGCAGTTCTTC	CASSEFRLSSYNEQFF
TRBV30	14	TRBJ2-7	NA	NA	TGTGCCTGGAGTTCGGGCGGACAGTCGGGCGAGCAGTACTTC	CAWSSGGQSGEQYF
TRBV29-1	14	TRBJ2-7	NA	NA	TGCAGCGTGGCCGTAACTGGAAGGGACGACGAGCAGTACTTC	CSVAVTGRDDEQYF
TRBV29-1	13	TRBJ2-5	NA	TRBD1	TGCAGCGTTGGACAGGGGTCTTCAGAGACCCAGTACTTC	CSVGQGSSETQYF
TRBV14	13	TRBJ2-5	NA	NA	TGTGCCAGCAGCCAAGATGTGGGGGAGACCCAGTACTTC	CASSQDVGETQYF